These 22 T cell receptor beta chains share one sample of origin, sequenced in a study of cytomegalovirus exposure and HLA in healthy donors. A multiplex PCR was run with 60 Vbeta primers and 13 Jbeta primers. Libraries were prepared by immunoSEQ multiplex PCR; TCRdb keeps only in-frame clonotypes and omits some of them. The repertoire holds more than 85,000 clones, with approximately 82% as singletons. The sample was PBMCs. The receptors were gathered from a middle-aged man in good health and CMV-seropositive.

This chain uses TRBV28 with TRBJ2-7, with a possible D match to TRBD2 (6 bases). CDR3 length: 14 amino acids. The germline V gene encodes CDR1 MDHEN and CDR2 SYDVKM. Deletions cut 6 bases from V and 2 bases from J, with 14 bases between. The CDR3 coding sequence is TGTGCCAGCAGCGGGGAGGAGGGGCCCTACGAGCAGTACTTC. Residues: CASSGEEGPYEQYF.

The gene calls are TRBV9 and TRBJ2-3, with 10 bases identical to TRBD2. The V and J ends lost 0 bases and 4 bases, in that order; junction bases with no gene match: 5. Germline CDR1 SGDLS, CDR2 YYNGEE. The CDR3 consists of 16 residues. The CDR3 loop reads CASSVGLAGLADTQYF. The CDR3 DNA follows: TGTGCCAGCAGCGTAGGACTAGCGGGTTTGGCAGATACGCAGTATTTT.

This rearrangement joins TRBV18 to TRBJ2-7; TRBD2 agrees at 7 bases. The J segment lost 7 bases and the V segment lost 5 bases, leaving 5 bases of the junction unmatched. Germline V gene data show CDR1 as KGHSH and CDR2 as LQKENI. This CDR3 is 12 amino acids long. The CDR3 coding sequence is TGTGCCAGCTCATCGGGGGGTGGAGAGCAGTACTTC. This sequence encodes CASSSGGGEQYF.

The chain recombines TRBV7-3 with TRBJ2-7; TRBD2 might be the D (6 bases). V shed 2 bases and J shed 0 bases, with 8 bases lying between them. The CDR3 spans 14 residues. The germline V gene encodes CDR1 SGHTA and CDR2 FQGTGA. The chain's CDR3 is CASSLGAGSYEQYF. DNA for the CDR3: TGTGCCAGCAGCTTAGGAGCGGGCTCCTACGAGCAGTACTTC.

The rearrangement links TRBV11-3 to TRBJ2-3, with 9 positions matching TRBD1. J gave up 0 bases and V 4 bases, and 17 bases lay outside the gene matches. Germline V lookup: CDR1 SGHNT, CDR2 YENEEA. The CDR3 covers 20 residues. The CDR3 region is CASSSGAPGQGPSSTDTQYF. The CDR3, as DNA: TGTGCCAGCAGCTCAGGGGCACCGGGACAGGGACCATCTAGCACAGATACGCAGTATTTT.

This chain connects TRBV19 to TRBJ1-1; D may be TRBD1 (5 bases). Trimming left V 10 bases short and J 1 base short, with 13 bases between. The germline gives CDR1 LNHDA, CDR2 SQIVND (reference sequence). The CDR3 is 13 amino acids. The CDR3 coding sequence is TGTGCCACCGAGACGGGGGGGAACACTGAAGCTTTCTTT. Amino acids: CATETGGNTEAFF. The variable domain in full, completed from reference TRBV19 and TRBJ1-1, reads DGGITQSPKYLFRKEGQNVTLSCEQNLNHDAMYWYRQDPGQGLRLIYYSQIVNDFQKGDIAEGYSVSREKKESFPLTVTSAQKNPTAFYLCATETGGNTEAFFGQGTRLTVV.

The gene calls are TRBV6-1 and TRBJ1-1; D perhaps matches TRBD1 (5 bases). This CDR3 is built from 14 residues. Germline loops: CDR1 MNHNS, CDR2 SASEGT. V lost 6 bases to trimming and J lost 1 base, with 12 bases between them. DNA for the CDR3: TGTGCCAGCAGAAGGGGCGTCCGGAACACTGAAGCTTTCTTT. This translates into CASRRGVRNTEAFF.

Comments on this clone: One end of the junction varies from germline; a read error may be responsible. Other DNA sequences from this sample encode an identical CDR3 as well. The V and J genes are TRBV11-3 and TRBJ1-1; D might be TRBD1 (6 bases). CDR3 length equals 14 residues. Germline CDR1 and CDR2: SGHNT and YENEEA. The CDR3 here is CASSLAYRETEAFF. In nucleotides, the CDR3 is TGCGCCAGCAGCTTAGCCTACAGGGAAACTGAAGCTTTCTTT.

Concerning this clone itself: The same CDR3 can be traced to other DNA sequences in this sample. The chain joins TRBV6-1 to TRBJ1-4, with no clear D. The germline V gene has CDR1 MNHNS and CDR2 SASEGT. Trimming cost V 4 bases and J 5 bases, with 14 bases left between them. The CDR3 is 15 amino acids. CDR3 region: CASSARGQENEKLFF. CDR3 nucleotides: TGTGCCAGCAGTGCACGAGGGCAGGAGAATGAAAAACTGTTTTTT.

The chain combines TRBV7-8 with TRBJ2-1, with 7 bases lining up with TRBD2. V gave up 5 bases and J gave up 6 bases; unmatched junction bases: 7. The CDR3 spans 14 residues. The V gene's germline CDR1 is SGHVS and CDR2 FQNEAQ. DNA of the CDR3: TGTGCCAGCAGCGTACTAGCGACGTCCAATGAGCAGTTCTTC. Translation gives CASSVLATSNEQFF. The entire variable domain, with the rest obtained from reference TRBV7-8 and TRBJ2-1, is as follows: GAGVSQSPRYKVAKRGQDVALRCDPISGHVSLFWYQQALGQGPEFLTYFQNEAQLDKSGLPSDRFFAERPEGSVSTLKIQRTQQEDSAVYLCASSVLATSNEQFFGPGTRLTVL.

This clone was seen only a few times. The V gene is TRBV7-3, the J gene TRBJ2-1; D perhaps matches TRBD1 (6 bases). V shed 5 bases and J shed 4 bases, with 9 bases lying between them. CDR3 size: 13 residues. From germline, CDR1 is SGHTA and CDR2 FQGTGA. The DNA for the CDR3 is TGTGCCAGCAGCAAGGGACAATACAATGAGCAGTTCTTC. Translation: CASSKGQYNEQFF.

This chain uses TRBV27 with TRBJ1-3; 7 bases are a match to TRBD1. The J segment lost 7 bases and the V segment lost 5 bases, leaving 11 bases of the junction unmatched. This CDR3 has 15 amino acids. CDR1 is MNHEY, CDR2 SMNVEV, per germline (reference sequence). As DNA, the CDR3 is TGTGCCAGCAGTAACCTACAGGGGAGCGGCAACACCATATATTTT. It codes for CASSNLQGSGNTIYF.

The rearrangement uses TRBV4-3 and TRBJ2-4; 8 bases fit TRBD1. V gave up 1 base and J gave up 9 bases; unmatched junction bases: 14. The germline V gene has CDR1 LGHNA and CDR2 YSLEER. This CDR3 is 17 amino acids long. In nucleotides, the CDR3 is TGCGCCAGCAGCCAAGTTAGTTTCATCCAGGGGGCAGTCATTCAGTACTTC. This codes for CASSQVSFIQGAVIQYF.

This clone was detected only once. The chain links TRBV27 to TRBJ2-7; 8 nucleotides align to TRBD2. Trimming removed 4 bases from V and 3 bases from J; junction bases left unmatched: 2. There are 13 residues in the CDR3. Germline CDR1 is MNHEY and CDR2 is SMNVEV (reference sequence). The CDR3 coding sequence is TGTGCCAGCAGTTGGAGCGGGGGCTACGAGCAGTACTTC. The encoded protein is CASSWSGGYEQYF.

V and J are TRBV5-4 and TRBJ2-5; 8 bases line up with TRBD1. The J call may be wrong; the DNA end is better matched by TRBJ2-7. CDR1 and CDR2 (germline): SGHNT, YYREEE (reference sequence). The CDR3 loop spans 18 amino acids. CDR3 DNA: TGTGCCAGCAGGAAACGTCCGGGACAGGTTTTTGGGACCTACGAGCAGTACTTC. This gives the protein CASRKRPGQVFGTYEQYF.

This clone was found once. The V and J genes are TRBV11-3 and TRBJ1-3, with D unclear. Germline CDR1 is SGHNT and CDR2 is YENEEA. This CDR3 is 12 amino acids long. V gave up 1 base and J gave up 7 bases, with 5 bases separating them. Here the CDR3 DNA reads TGTGCCAGCAGCTTAGTTCCGAACACCATATATTTT. Its translation is CASSLVPNTIYF.

This clone was detected only a few times. V usage is TRBV11-3 and J usage is TRBJ2-1; 8 nucleotides align to TRBD2. The CDR3 totals 16 residues. V lost 4 bases, J lost 5 bases, and 10 bases stayed unmatched. Germline CDR1 reads SGHNT; CDR2 reads YENEEA. CDR3 loop: CASSSGYSGRDNEQFF. The DNA for the CDR3 is TGTGCCAGCAGCTCCGGCTATTCCGGGAGGGACAATGAGCAGTTCTTC.

The chain links TRBV7-3 to TRBJ2-1, with 9 bases matching TRBD2. Trimming at V came to 5 bases and at J to 1 base, leaving 9 bases not matched to a gene. Germline V lookup: CDR1 SGHTA, CDR2 FQGTGA. This CDR3 has 17 amino acids. The DNA for the CDR3 is TGTGCCAGCAGCCCAAAGGGCGGGGGGGCTTCCTACAATGAGCAGTTCTTC. Its protein is CASSPKGGGASYNEQFF.

The V gene is TRBV7-8, the J gene TRBJ2-7; 7 bases line up with TRBD1. This CDR3 comprises 15 residues. Germline assignment: CDR1 SGHVS and CDR2 FQNEAQ. The J segment lost 3 bases and the V segment lost 1 base, leaving 6 bases of the junction unmatched. The CDR3 sequence: CASSLEQGPIYEQYF. The DNA for the CDR3 is TGTGCCAGCAGCTTAGAACAGGGGCCAATCTACGAGCAGTACTTC. Full variable domain (rest looked up from reference TRBV7-8 and TRBJ2-7): GAGVSQSPRYKVAKRGQDVALRCDPISGHVSLFWYQQALGQGPEFLTYFQNEAQLDKSGLPSDRFFAERPEGSVSTLKIQRTQQEDSAVYLCASSLEQGPIYEQYFGPGTRLTVT.

This sequence joins TRBV9 and TRBJ2-1; no clear D. The V gene lost 1 base and the J gene lost 3 bases, with 5 bases spanning the gap. From germline, CDR1 is SGDLS and CDR2 YYNGEE. The CDR3 spans 13 residues. The CDR3 coding sequence is TGTGCCAGCAGCGTATCGGTCTACAATGAGCAGTTCTTC. Protein sequence: CASSVSVYNEQFF.

The rearrangement links TRBV2 to TRBJ2-3; D gene unclear. V was trimmed by 1 base and J by 0 bases, leaving 5 bases between them. Looked up from germline, CDR1 is SNHLY and CDR2 is FYNNEI. This CDR3 is 14 amino acids long. DNA for the CDR3: TGTGCCAGCAGTGAAGGTCTCAGCACAGATACGCAGTATTTT. It yields the protein CASSEGLSTDTQYF. The full variable domain, rest sourced from reference TRBV2 and TRBJ2-3, is EPEVTQTPSHQVTQMGQEVILRCVPISNHLYFYWYRQILGQKVEFLVSFYNNEISEKSEIFDDQFSVERPDGSNFTLKIRSTKLEDSAMYFCASSEGLSTDTQYFGPGTRLTVL.

The chain carries TRBV7-9 and TRBJ2-3; D remains unclear. The germline CDR1 and CDR2 sequences are SEHNR and FQNEAQ (reference sequence). The CDR3 sequence is 14 residues long. The V and J ends lost 1 base and 2 bases respectively, with 7 bases between them. CDR3 bases: TGTGCCAGCAGCTTAGGAGGAAACACAGATACGCAGTATTTT. Amino acid sequence: CASSLGGNTDTQYF.